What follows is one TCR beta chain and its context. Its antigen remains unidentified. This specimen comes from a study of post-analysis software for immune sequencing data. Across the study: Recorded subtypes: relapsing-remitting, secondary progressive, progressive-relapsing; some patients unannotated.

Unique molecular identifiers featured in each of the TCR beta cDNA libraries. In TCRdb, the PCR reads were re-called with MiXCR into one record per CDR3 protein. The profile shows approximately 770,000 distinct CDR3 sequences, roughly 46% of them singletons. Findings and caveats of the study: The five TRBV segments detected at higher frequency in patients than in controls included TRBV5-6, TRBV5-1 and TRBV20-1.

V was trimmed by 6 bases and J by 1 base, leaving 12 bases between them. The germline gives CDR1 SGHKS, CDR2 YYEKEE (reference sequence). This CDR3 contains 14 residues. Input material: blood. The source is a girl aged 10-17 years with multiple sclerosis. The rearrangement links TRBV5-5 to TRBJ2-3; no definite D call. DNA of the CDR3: TGTGCCAGCACCCAACCACCCCGCACAGATACGCAGTATTTT. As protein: CASTQPPRTDTQYF.